The clone carrying this T cell receptor beta chain was recorded at least ten times. TCRbeta library construction was performed incorporating unique molecular identifiers. TCRdb reprocessed the PCR reads via MiXCR and lists one record per CDR3 protein. The repertoire holds about 240,000 distinct CDR3 sequences, approximately 12% seen once, with over 2% in the top ten. The CDR3 has 16 residues. Looked up from germline, CDR1 is SQVTM and CDR2 is ANQGSEA. The V gene lost 0 bases and the J gene lost 0 bases, with 14 bases spanning the gap. The data derive from a study of T-cell reconstitution after alpha-beta-depleted transplantation in children.

The specimen comprised PBMCs from the stem cell graft donor, sampled from the stem cell graft. The source is a human donor who donated a stem cell graft to a child with acute lymphoblastic leukemia. This sequence joins TRBV29-1 and TRBJ1-2; no reliable D call. CDR3: CSVEDGLGGPNYGYTF. The CDR3 DNA follows: TGCAGCGTTGAAGATGGTTTGGGCGGACCTAACTATGGCTACACCTTC. The full variable domain, completed using reference TRBV29-1 and TRBJ1-2, is SAVISQKPSRDICQRGTSLTIQCQVDSQVTMMFWYRQQPGQSLTLIATANQGSEATYESGFVIDKFPISRPNLTFSTLTVSNMSPEDSSIYLCSVEDGLGGPNYGYTFGSGTRLTVV.